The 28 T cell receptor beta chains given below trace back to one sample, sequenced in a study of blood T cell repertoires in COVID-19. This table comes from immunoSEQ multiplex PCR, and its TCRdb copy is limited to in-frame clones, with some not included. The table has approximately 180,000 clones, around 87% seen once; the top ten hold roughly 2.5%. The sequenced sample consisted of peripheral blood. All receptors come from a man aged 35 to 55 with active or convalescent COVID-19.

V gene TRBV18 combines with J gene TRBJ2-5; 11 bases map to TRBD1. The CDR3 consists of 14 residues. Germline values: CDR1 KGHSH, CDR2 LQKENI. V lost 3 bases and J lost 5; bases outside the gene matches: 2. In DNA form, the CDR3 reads TGTGCCAGCTCACCGGGACAGGGGGTCGAGACCCAGTACTTC. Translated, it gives CASSPGQGVETQYF.

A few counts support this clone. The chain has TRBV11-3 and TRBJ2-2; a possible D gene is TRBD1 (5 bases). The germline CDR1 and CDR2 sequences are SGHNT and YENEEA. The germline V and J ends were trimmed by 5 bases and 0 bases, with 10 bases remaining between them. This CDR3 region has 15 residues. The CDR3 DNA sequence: TGTGCCAGCAGCCCCGACAGATCGAACACCGGGGAGCTGTTTTTT. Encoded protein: CASSPDRSNTGELFF.

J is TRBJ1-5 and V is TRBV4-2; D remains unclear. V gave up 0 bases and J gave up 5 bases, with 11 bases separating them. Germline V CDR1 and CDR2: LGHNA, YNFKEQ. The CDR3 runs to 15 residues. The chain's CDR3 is CASSQDLRSYQPQHF. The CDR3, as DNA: TGTGCCAGCAGCCAAGATCTCAGATCGTATCAGCCCCAGCATTTT.

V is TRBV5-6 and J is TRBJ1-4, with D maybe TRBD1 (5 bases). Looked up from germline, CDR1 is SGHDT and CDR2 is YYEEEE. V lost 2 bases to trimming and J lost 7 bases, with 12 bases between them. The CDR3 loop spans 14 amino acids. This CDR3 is CASSFWGRGEKLFF. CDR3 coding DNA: TGTGCCAGCAGCTTTTGGGGGAGGGGTGAAAAACTGTTTTTT.

The CDR3 reads CASSQLAGGSNTGELFF. The CDR3 DNA sequence: TGTGCCAGCAGTCAATTAGCGGGGGGATCGAACACCGGGGAGCTGTTTTTT. The chain employs TRBV6-6 and TRBJ2-2; 10 positions agree with TRBD2. This CDR3 spans 17 amino acids. The germline CDR1 and CDR2 sequences are MNHNY and SVGAGI (reference sequence). V lost 5 bases, J lost 0 bases, and 6 bases stayed unmatched.

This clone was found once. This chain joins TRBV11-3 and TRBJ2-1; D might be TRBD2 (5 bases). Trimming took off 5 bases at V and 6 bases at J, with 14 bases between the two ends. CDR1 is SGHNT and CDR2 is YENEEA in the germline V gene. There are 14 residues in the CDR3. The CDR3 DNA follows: TGTGCCAGCAGCCCGGGCCGGGGTTCCAATGAGCAGTTCTTC. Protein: CASSPGRGSNEQFF.

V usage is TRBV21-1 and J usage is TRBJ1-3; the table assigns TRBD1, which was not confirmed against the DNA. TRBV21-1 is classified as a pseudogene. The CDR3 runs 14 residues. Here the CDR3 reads CASSHQGSGNTIYF. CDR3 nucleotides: TGTGCCAGCAGCCACCAGGGATCTGGAAACACCATATATTTT.

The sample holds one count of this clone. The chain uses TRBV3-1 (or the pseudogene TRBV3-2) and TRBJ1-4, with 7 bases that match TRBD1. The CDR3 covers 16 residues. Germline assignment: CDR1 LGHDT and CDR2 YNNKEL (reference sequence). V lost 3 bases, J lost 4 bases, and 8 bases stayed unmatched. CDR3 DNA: TGTGCCAGCAGCCAGCCACTGACAGGGCTTAATGAAAAACTGTTTTTT. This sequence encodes CASSQPLTGLNEKLFF.

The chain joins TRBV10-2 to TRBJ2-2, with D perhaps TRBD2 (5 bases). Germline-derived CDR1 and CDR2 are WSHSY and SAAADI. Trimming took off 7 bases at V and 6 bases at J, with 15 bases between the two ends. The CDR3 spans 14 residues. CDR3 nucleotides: TGCGCCAGCACCCCCACGGGGTTCCCCGGGGAGCTGTTTTTT. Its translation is CASTPTGFPGELFF.

CDR3 DNA sequence: TGTGCCACCCGGGGGGTTGGCAATCAGCCCCAGCATTTT. This sequence encodes CATRGVGNQPQHF. V gene TRBV19 combines with J gene TRBJ1-5, with D perhaps matching TRBD1 (5 bases). The V end lost 10 bases, the J end lost 2 bases, and 12 bases lay between the germline ends. Germline loops: CDR1 LNHDA, CDR2 SQIVND (reference sequence). This CDR3 has 13 residues.

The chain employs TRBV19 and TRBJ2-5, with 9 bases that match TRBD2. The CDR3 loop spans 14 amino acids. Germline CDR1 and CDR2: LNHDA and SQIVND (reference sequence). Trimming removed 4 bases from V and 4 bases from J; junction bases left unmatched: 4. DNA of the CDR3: TGTGCCAGTAGTAGCGGGGGGGCTAGAGAGACCCAGTACTTC. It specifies CASSSGGARETQYF.

The CDR3 DNA is TGCGCCAGCAGCCAATGGACTAGCGGGGGGGCCGGGGAGCTGTTTTTT. It encodes CASSQWTSGGAGELFF. The chain joins TRBV5-1 to TRBJ2-2, with 15 bases fitting TRBD2. With V trimmed by 4 bases and J by 6 bases, 4 bases remained unmatched. This CDR3 spans 16 amino acids. Germline lookup yields CDR1 SGHRS and CDR2 YFSETQ. Full variable domain (rest looked up from reference TRBV5-1 and TRBJ2-2): KAGVTQTPRYLIKTRGQQVTLSCSPISGHRSVSWYQQTPGQGLQFLFEYFSETQRNKGNFPGRFSGRQFSNSRSEMNVSTLELGDSALYLCASSQWTSGGAGELFFGEGSRLTVL.

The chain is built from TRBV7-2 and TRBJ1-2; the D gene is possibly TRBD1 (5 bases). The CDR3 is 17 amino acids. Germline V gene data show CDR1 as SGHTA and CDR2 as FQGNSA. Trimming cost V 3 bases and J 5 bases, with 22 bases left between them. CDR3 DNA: TGTGCCAGCAGCTTGACGATTCCGGGACGGACTATGTATGGCTACACCTTC. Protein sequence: CASSLTIPGRTMYGYTF.

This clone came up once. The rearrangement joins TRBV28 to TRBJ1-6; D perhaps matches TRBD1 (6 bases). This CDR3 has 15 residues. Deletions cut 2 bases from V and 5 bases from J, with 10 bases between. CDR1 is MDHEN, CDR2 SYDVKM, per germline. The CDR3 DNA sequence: TGTGCCAGCAGTTTAGACAGGACCAATAATTCACCCCTCCACTTT. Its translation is CASSLDRTNNSPLHF.

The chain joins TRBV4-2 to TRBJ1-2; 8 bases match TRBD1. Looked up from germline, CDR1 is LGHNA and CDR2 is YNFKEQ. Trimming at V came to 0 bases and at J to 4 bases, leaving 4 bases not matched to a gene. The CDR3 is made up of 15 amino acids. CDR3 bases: TGTGCCAGCAGCCAAGATGGGACAGGATTCTATGGCTACACCTTC. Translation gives CASSQDGTGFYGYTF.

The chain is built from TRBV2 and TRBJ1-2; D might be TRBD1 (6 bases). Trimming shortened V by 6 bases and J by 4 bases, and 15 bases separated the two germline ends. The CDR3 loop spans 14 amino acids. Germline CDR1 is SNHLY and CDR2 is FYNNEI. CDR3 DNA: TGTGCCAGCAGAGCCGGAAGAGGGGGCTATGGCTACACCTTC. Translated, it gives CASRAGRGGYGYTF.

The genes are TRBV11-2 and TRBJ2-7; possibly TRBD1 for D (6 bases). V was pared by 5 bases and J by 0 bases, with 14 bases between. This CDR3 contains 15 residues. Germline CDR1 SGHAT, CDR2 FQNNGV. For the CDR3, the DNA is TGTGCCAGCAGCACCTACAGGGAACCCTCCTACGAGCAGTACTTC. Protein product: CASSTYREPSYEQYF.

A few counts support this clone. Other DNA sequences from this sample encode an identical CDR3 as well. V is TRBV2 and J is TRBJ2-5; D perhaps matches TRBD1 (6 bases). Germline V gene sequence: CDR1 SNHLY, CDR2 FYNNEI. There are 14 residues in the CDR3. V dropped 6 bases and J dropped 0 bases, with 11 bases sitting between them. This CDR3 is CASSADRYQETQYF. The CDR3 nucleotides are TGTGCCAGCAGCGCCGACAGGTACCAAGAGACCCAGTACTTC. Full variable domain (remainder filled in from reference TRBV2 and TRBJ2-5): EPEVTQTPSHQVTQMGQEVILRCVPISNHLYFYWYRQILGQKVEFLVSFYNNEISEKSEIFDDQFSVERPDGSNFTLKIRSTKLEDSAMYFCASSADRYQETQYFGPGTRLLVL.

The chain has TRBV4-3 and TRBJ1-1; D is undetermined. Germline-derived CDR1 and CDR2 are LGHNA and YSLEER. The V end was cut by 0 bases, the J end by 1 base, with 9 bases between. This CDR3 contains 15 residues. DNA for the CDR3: TGCGCCAGCAGCCAAGATAGAAGCCCGAACACTGAAGCTTTCTTT. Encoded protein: CASSQDRSPNTEAFF.

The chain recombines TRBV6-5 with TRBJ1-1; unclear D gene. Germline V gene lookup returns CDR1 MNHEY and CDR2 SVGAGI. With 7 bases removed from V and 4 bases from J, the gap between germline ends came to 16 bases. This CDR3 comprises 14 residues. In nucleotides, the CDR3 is TGTGCCAGCACCTCAAAAACGGGAAGCACTGAAGCTTTCTTT. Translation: CASTSKTGSTEAFF.

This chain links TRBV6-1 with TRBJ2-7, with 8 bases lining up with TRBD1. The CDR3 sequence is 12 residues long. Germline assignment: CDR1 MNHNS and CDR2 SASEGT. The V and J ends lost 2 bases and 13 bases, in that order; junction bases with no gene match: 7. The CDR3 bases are TGTGCCAGCAGTGAATCGACCGGGACAGGTTACTTC. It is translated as CASSESTGTGYF.

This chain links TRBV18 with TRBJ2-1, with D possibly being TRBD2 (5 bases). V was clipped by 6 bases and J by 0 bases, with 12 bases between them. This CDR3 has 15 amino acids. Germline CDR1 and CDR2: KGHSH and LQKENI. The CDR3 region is CASSRTASSYNEQFF. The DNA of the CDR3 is TGTGCCAGCTCGCGGACTGCGAGCTCCTACAATGAGCAGTTCTTC.

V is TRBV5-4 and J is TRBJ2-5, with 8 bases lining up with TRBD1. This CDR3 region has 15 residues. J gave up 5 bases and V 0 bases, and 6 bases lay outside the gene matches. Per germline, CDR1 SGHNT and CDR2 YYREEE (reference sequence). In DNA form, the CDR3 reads TGTGCCAGCAGCTTGGATAGGACAGGGACGGAGACCCAGTACTTC. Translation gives CASSLDRTGTETQYF.

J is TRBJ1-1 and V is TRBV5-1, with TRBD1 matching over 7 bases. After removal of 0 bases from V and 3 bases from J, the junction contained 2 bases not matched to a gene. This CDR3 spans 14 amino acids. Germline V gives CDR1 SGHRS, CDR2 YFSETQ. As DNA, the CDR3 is TGCGCCAGCAGCTTGGAGGGGGCCGACACTGAAGCTTTCTTT. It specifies CASSLEGADTEAFF.

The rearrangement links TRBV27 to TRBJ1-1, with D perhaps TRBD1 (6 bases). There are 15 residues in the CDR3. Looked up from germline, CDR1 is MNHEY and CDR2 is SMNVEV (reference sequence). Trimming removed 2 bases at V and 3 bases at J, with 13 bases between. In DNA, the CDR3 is TGTGCCAGCAGTTTACGGGGGGCCACCTACACTGAAGCTTTCTTT. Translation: CASSLRGATYTEAFF.

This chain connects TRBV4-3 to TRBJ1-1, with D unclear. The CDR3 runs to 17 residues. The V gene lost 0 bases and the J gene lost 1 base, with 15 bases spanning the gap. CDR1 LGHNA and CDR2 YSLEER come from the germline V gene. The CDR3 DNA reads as TGCGCCAGCAGCCAAGATAGCGGATTGACCTCGAACACTGAAGCTTTCTTT. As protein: CASSQDSGLTSNTEAFF.

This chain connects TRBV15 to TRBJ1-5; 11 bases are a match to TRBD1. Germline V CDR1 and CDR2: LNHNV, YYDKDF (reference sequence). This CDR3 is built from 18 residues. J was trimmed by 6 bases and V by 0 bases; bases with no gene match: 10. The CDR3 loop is CATSRDRPGQGVVQPQHF. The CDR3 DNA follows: TGTGCCACCAGCAGAGATCGGCCGGGACAGGGGGTAGTTCAGCCCCAGCATTTT.

CDR3 DNA: TGTGCCAGCAGTTACGGGCTAGCGGGGGGCACAGATACGCAGTATTTT. This sequence encodes CASSYGLAGGTDTQYF. The rearrangement uses TRBV6-2 or TRBV6-3 and TRBJ2-3, with 10 positions matching TRBD2. The CDR3 is 16 residues long. The germline V gene has CDR1 MNHEY and CDR2 SVGEGT. V was clipped by 2 bases and J by 1 base; unmatched bases: 3.